The rows below give T cell receptor beta chains drawn from one sample of a study of cytomegalovirus exposure and HLA in healthy donors. The table came from immunoSEQ multiplex PCR; TCRdb's copy has only in-frame clones and leaves some out. The data contain 200,000 or so clones, around 73% of them singletons. The sample was PBMCs. All receptors derive from a woman younger than 45 in good health and CMV-seropositive. The CDR3 runs from the conserved cysteine through the conserved F or W. Each record gives: D gene, V gene, J gene, CDR3 DNA, CDR3 protein. D genes are given only for firm matches.

d_call: TRBD1; v_call: TRBV27; j_call: TRBJ2-1; cdr3_nt: TGTGCCAGCACTCAAAGGGACAGGGGGCGGAATGAGCAGTTCTTC; cdr3_aa: CASTQRDRGRNEQFF
d_call: TRBD2; v_call: TRBV2; j_call: TRBJ2-1; cdr3_nt: TGTGCCAGCCAGCGGGGCCTAAACAATGAGCAGTTCTTC; cdr3_aa: CASQRGLNNEQFF
d_call: TRBD2; v_call: TRBV4-2; j_call: TRBJ2-3; cdr3_nt: TGTGCCAGCAGCCACATACTAGCGGGGGGGAACACAGATACGCAGTATTTT; cdr3_aa: CASSHILAGGNTDTQYF
d_call: TRBD1; v_call: TRBV7-9; j_call: TRBJ1-2; cdr3_nt: TGTGCCAGCAGCACAGGGACAGGAGGGAGCTATGGCTACACCTTC; cdr3_aa: CASSTGTGGSYGYTF
d_call: TRBD2; v_call: TRBV29-1; j_call: TRBJ2-7; cdr3_nt: TGCAGCGTTTGGGGCCTAGCGGGAGACGAGCAGTACTTC; cdr3_aa: CSVWGLAGDEQYF
d_call: NA; v_call: TRBV30; j_call: TRBJ1-1; cdr3_nt: TGTGCCTGGAGTGCGGTCAGGGACTCCGGAGCTTTCTTT; cdr3_aa: CAWSAVRDSGAFF
d_call: TRBD1; v_call: TRBV5-1; j_call: TRBJ2-5; cdr3_nt: TGCGCCAGCACAAGACAGGGGATCCAAGAGACCCAGTACTTC; cdr3_aa: CASTRQGIQETQYF
d_call: TRBD2; v_call: TRBV28; j_call: TRBJ2-5; cdr3_nt: TGTGCCAGCAGGGCTAGCGGGAGGGCAGAGACCCAGTACTTC; cdr3_aa: CASRASGRAETQYF
d_call: TRBD1; v_call: TRBV28; j_call: TRBJ1-6; cdr3_nt: TGTGCCAGCACCTTAGGGCCAGGGGGTATCGATTCACCCCTCCACTTT; cdr3_aa: CASTLGPGGIDSPLHF
d_call: TRBD2; v_call: TRBV7-3; j_call: TRBJ2-1; cdr3_nt: TGTGCCAGCAGTCCCTGGGGGCTAGCGGGAGACAATGAGCAGTTCTTC; cdr3_aa: CASSPWGLAGDNEQFF
d_call: NA; v_call: TRBV4-1; j_call: TRBJ1-4; cdr3_nt: TGCGCCAGCAGCCAAGGAGCGGGGACCGTTGAAAAACTGTTTTTT; cdr3_aa: CASSQGAGTVEKLFF
d_call: TRBD1; v_call: TRBV7-6; j_call: TRBJ1-1; cdr3_nt: TGTGCCAGCAGCTTATCGGGGACAGGGAACACTGAAGCTTTCTTT; cdr3_aa: CASSLSGTGNTEAFF